The clone carrying this T cell receptor (beta chain) qualifies as medium-sized (0.01 to 0.1%). The antigen is unknown. Study-wide results and limits: Larger-cohort validation covered only one TCR beta V-J rearrangement.

Tregs were sorted as CD4+CD25+CD127-/low cells. Semi-nested PCR with Nested Universal Primer A followed constant-region reverse priming of full-length variable regions. One entry per CDR3 protein, called by TCRdb with MiXCR from the 5' RACE reads. The sample gives more than 9,000 distinct CDR3 sequences, 17% of which show up once; 3.5% to 4% is in the top ten. Germline loops: CDR1 MNHNY, CDR2 SVGAGI (reference sequence). The CDR3 extends over 12 amino acids. V was clipped by 2 bases and J by 2 bases, with 3 bases between them. The sequence came from a female donor with breast cancer. The chain employs TRBV6-6 and TRBJ2-5; D unclear. Sequencing used Tregs sorted from a lymph node. The CDR3 nucleotides read TGTGCCAGCAGTTACGGACAAGAGACCCAGTACTTC. Residues: CASSYGQETQYF.